The 4 T cell receptor beta chains reported below all come from one sample, sequenced in a study of cytomegalovirus exposure and HLA in healthy donors. The PCR employed 60 Vbeta primers together with 13 Jbeta primers. Sequencing was performed with immunoSEQ multiplex PCR; in TCRdb, only in-frame clones are kept and a portion is missing. The sample table includes 130,000 to 150,000 clones. Sequenced: PBMCs. Source of these receptors: a man aged 40-55 years in good health and CMV-seronegative.

V is TRBV6-5 and J is TRBJ1-5; tentative D call: TRBD1 (6 bases). Trimming shortened V by 4 bases and J by 4 bases, and 8 bases separated the two germline ends. The germline V gene has CDR1 MNHEY and CDR2 SVGAGI. CDR3 length: 13 amino acids. The CDR3 here is CASSWTANQPQHF. DNA for the CDR3: TGTGCCAGCAGTTGGACAGCAAATCAGCCCCAGCATTTT.

The genes are TRBV7-6 and TRBJ2-1; no clear D gene. This CDR3 is 12 amino acids long. Germline V lookup: CDR1 SGHVS, CDR2 FNYEAQ. The V gene lost 4 bases and the J gene lost 6 bases, with 7 bases spanning the gap. The DNA for the CDR3 is TGTGCCAGCAGCTCCTATATCAATGAGCAGTTCTTC. Translated: CASSSYINEQFF. Together with reference TRBV7-6 and TRBJ2-1, the CDR3 gives the full variable domain: GAGVSQSPRYKVTKRGQDVALRCDPISGHVSLYWYRQALGQGPEFLTYFNYEAQQDKSGLPNDRFSAERPEGSISTLTIQRTEQRDSAMYRCASSSYINEQFFGPGTRLTVL.

V gene TRBV6-5 combines with J gene TRBJ1-3; TRBD1 aligns across 9 bases. The CDR3 spans 16 residues. V gave up 2 bases and J gave up 4 bases; unmatched junction bases: 6. Germline V CDR1 and CDR2: MNHEY, SVGAGI. This CDR3 is CASSYLGQGRGNTIYF. The CDR3 region has the DNA TGTGCCAGCAGTTACCTTGGACAGGGGCGCGGAAACACCATATATTTT.

The rearrangement uses TRBV5-4 and TRBJ1-2; D is perhaps TRBD1 (6 bases). The CDR3 runs 18 residues. Trimming took off 3 bases at V and 7 bases at J, with 28 bases between the two ends. From germline, CDR1 is SGHNT and CDR2 YYREEE (reference sequence). In DNA form, the CDR3 reads TGTGCCAGCAGCTCCTACAGGGCCTCTACCCCGACGAGAGGTGGCTACACCTTC. This translates into CASSSYRASTPTRGGYTF. The full variable domain, completed using reference TRBV5-4 and TRBJ1-2, is ETGVTQSPTHLIKTRGQQVTLRCSSQSGHNTVSWYQQALGQGPQFIFQYYREEENGRGNFPPRFSGLQFPNYSSELNVNALELDDSALYLCASSSYRASTPTRGGYTFGSGTRLTVV.